These 27 T cell receptor beta chains were sequenced from one sample in a study of radiotherapy plus CTLA-4 blockade in lung cancer. Assay: immunoSEQ multiplex PCR; the TCRdb copy retains only in-frame clones and omits some. The table has roughly 71,000 clones, 78% seen once. Sequenced material: peripheral blood, taken from a patient treated with radiotherapy plus ipilimumab. The receptors derive from a human donor with non-small cell lung cancer who had a complete response to radiotherapy plus ipilimumab.

The gene calls are TRBV6-5 and TRBJ1-1; D is ambiguous. V lost 4 bases and J lost 13, with 13 bases in between. The germline CDR1 and CDR2 sequences are MNHEY and SVGAGI. This CDR3 contains 11 residues. The CDR3 reads CASSSPDSIFF. The CDR3 DNA reads TGTGCCAGCAGTTCACCGGACTCAATTTTCTTT.

This clone was seen more than once but under ten times. CDR3 sequence reads: CASSPSELNTEAFF. The CDR3 DNA reads as TGTGCCAGCAGCCCTAGCGAACTGAACACTGAAGCTTTCTTT. V and J are TRBV11-3 and TRBJ1-1; no clear D gene. V was shortened by 5 bases and J by 0 bases, with 10 bases between the two germline ends. The CDR3 spans 14 residues. Germline V gives CDR1 SGHNT, CDR2 YENEEA.

The chain's CDR3 is CASSLRAADNEKLFF. The DNA of the CDR3 is TGCGCCAGCAGCTTGCGGGCCGCTGATAATGAAAAACTGTTTTTT. The chain uses TRBV5-1 and TRBJ1-4, with D unresolved. V was trimmed by 1 base and J by 4 bases, leaving 11 bases between them. This CDR3 region has 15 residues. Germline V CDR1 and CDR2: SGHRS, YFSETQ.

This clone was seen a few times. V is TRBV23-1 and J is TRBJ1-2; D is perhaps TRBD1 (6 bases). TRBV23-1 qualifies as an ORF whose function is uncertain. CDR3 length: 16 residues. Trimming cost V 11 bases and J 2 bases, with 24 bases left between them. CDR3 amino acids: CAWQMGHLNMNYGYTF. As DNA, the CDR3 is TGCGCCTGGCAAATGGGACACCTTAATATGAACTATGGCTACACCTTC.

The chain uses TRBV6-1 and TRBJ1-3; weak D call: TRBD1 (6 bases). Germline V CDR1 and CDR2: MNHNS, SASEGT. The V gene lost 4 bases and the J gene lost 4 bases, with 23 bases spanning the gap. The CDR3 covers 18 residues. The CDR3 coding sequence is TGTGCCAGCAGTGCAGGGACACACTCCAGAGCAGAAGGAAACACCATATATTTT. Its protein product is CASSAGTHSRAEGNTIYF.

The chain couples TRBV27 to TRBJ1-2; 10 nucleotides line up with TRBD1. V lost 8 bases and J lost 2; bases outside the gene matches: 2. The CDR3 length is 13 residues. CDR1 and CDR2 (germline): MNHEY, SMNVEV (reference sequence). The CDR3 loop reads CASRQGANYGYTF. The CDR3 coding sequence is TGTGCCAGCCGACAGGGGGCGAACTATGGCTACACCTTC.

The V call is TRBV10-2, the J call TRBJ2-1, with D uncertain. Germline CDR1 is WSHSY and CDR2 is SAAADI. V lost 5 bases to trimming and J lost 6 bases, with 17 bases between them. The CDR3 extends over 15 amino acids. As DNA, the CDR3 is TGCGCCAGCAGTCCCGGCCTCTTAGAAGGCAATGAGCAGTTCTTC. It translates to CASSPGLLEGNEQFF.

The chain has TRBV5-6 and TRBJ1-6, with D possibly TRBD1 on 6 matching bases. CDR3 length: 15 amino acids. The germline V gene has CDR1 SGHDT and CDR2 YYEEEE. Trimming pared 0 bases from V and 8 bases from J, leaving 12 bases between. The CDR3 region is CASSLDTGWDSPLHF. The CDR3 nucleotides read TGTGCCAGCAGCTTGGACACAGGGTGGGATTCACCCCTCCACTTT.

This chain uses TRBV4-3 with TRBJ2-1, with 10 positions matching TRBD2. Germline V lookup: CDR1 LGHNA, CDR2 YSLEER. The junction had 7 bases not matched to a gene; V was cut back by 1 base and J by 7 bases. This CDR3 is 16 amino acids long. DNA for the CDR3: TGCGCCAGCAGCCAAGGGCTAGCGGGAGCATGGAATGAGCAGTTCTTC. The encoded protein is CASSQGLAGAWNEQFF.

The genes are TRBV10-1 and TRBJ2-3, with 7 bases matching TRBD2. V was pared by 8 bases and J by 5 bases, with 10 bases of the junction left unmatched. CDR1 and CDR2 (germline): WNHNN, SYGVQD (reference sequence). This CDR3 has 14 residues. CDR3 coding DNA: TGCGCCAGCGGGTCGGGAGGCCGGGAAGATACGCAGTATTTT. Translation gives CASGSGGREDTQYF.

The J gene is TRBJ2-5, the V gene TRBV18; 7 bases align to TRBD2. The CDR3 runs to 14 residues. V gave up 4 bases and J gave up 7 bases; unmatched junction bases: 9. Germline loops: CDR1 KGHSH, CDR2 LQKENI. The CDR3 here is CASSLQSGGGTQYF. The CDR3 DNA reads as TGTGCCAGCTCACTCCAGAGTGGCGGGGGGACCCAGTACTTC. The full variable domain, rest sourced from reference TRBV18 and TRBJ2-5, is NAGVMQNPRHLVRRRGQEARLRCSPMKGHSHVYWYRQLPEEGLKFMVYLQKENIIDESGMPKERFSAEFPKEGPSILRIQQVVRGDSAAYFCASSLQSGGGTQYFGPGTRLLVL.

As DNA, the CDR3 is TGTGCCACCAGCGGACTTAACCAAGAGACCCAGTACTTC. Protein: CATSGLNQETQYF. The chain combines TRBV15 with TRBJ2-5, with D possibly being TRBD2 (5 bases). Trimming cost V 5 bases and J 0 bases, with 7 bases left between them. Looked up from germline, CDR1 is LNHNV and CDR2 is YYDKDF (reference sequence). The CDR3 totals 13 residues.

The chain uses TRBV14 and TRBJ2-1; D gene uncertain. The CDR3 spans 15 residues. Trimming left V 2 bases short and J 9 bases short, with 17 bases between. Germline CDR1 and CDR2: SGHDN and FVKESK. CDR3 amino acids: CASSQSTFKGSEQFF. The DNA for the CDR3 is TGTGCCAGCAGCCAAAGTACTTTCAAGGGTTCTGAGCAGTTCTTC.

The chain recombines TRBV6-5 with TRBJ1-1, with no clear D. Germline V gene lookup returns CDR1 MNHEY and CDR2 SVGAGI. The CDR3 consists of 11 residues. The V and J ends lost 8 bases and 8 bases respectively, with 12 bases between them. CDR3 DNA: TGTGCCAGCGTTGCCGTGACGGAAGCTTTCTTT. Protein: CASVAVTEAFF.

The rearrangement uses TRBV2 and TRBJ2-2, with D maybe TRBD1 (5 bases). This CDR3 is built from 15 residues. Trimming shortened V by 2 bases and J by 2 bases, and 9 bases separated the two germline ends. Germline V lookup: CDR1 SNHLY, CDR2 FYNNEI. CDR3 coding DNA: TGTGCCAGCAGTGAATTCCAGGGCAACACCGGGGAGCTGTTTTTT. Its translation is CASSEFQGNTGELFF.

The rearrangement uses TRBV7-8 and TRBJ1-2; a possible D gene is TRBD1 (5 bases). The ends were cut back, 5 bases at V and 6 bases at J, with 22 bases in the middle. Germline lookup yields CDR1 SGHVS and CDR2 FQNEAQ. This CDR3 is 16 amino acids long. The CDR3 region is CASSTGSGHRGHGYTF. CDR3 DNA sequence: TGTGCCAGCAGCACAGGATCCGGACATCGGGGCCATGGCTACACCTTC.

This chain links TRBV23-1 with TRBJ1-3; D possibly corresponds to TRBD1 (5 bases). TRBV23-1 is classed as an ORF, of uncertain function. The CDR3 loop spans 14 amino acids. V was pared by 2 bases and J by 7 bases, with 12 bases between. In nucleotides, the CDR3 is TGCGCCAGCAGTCAAGCAGGGAAACTGAACACCATATATTTT. Its translation is CASSQAGKLNTIYF.

The genes are TRBV6-6 and TRBJ2-1; 10 nucleotides line up with TRBD2. The CDR3 covers 16 residues. The germline gives CDR1 MNHNY, CDR2 SVGAGI (reference sequence). The trim removed 2 bases at V and 6 bases at J, leaving 7 bases unmatched. The CDR3 protein is CASSYPMTSGFNEQFF. As DNA, the CDR3 is TGTGCCAGCAGTTACCCAATGACTAGCGGGTTCAATGAGCAGTTCTTC.

The CDR3 DNA sequence: TGTGCCAGCTCACCACCCGCGGGACAGGGCGACGGCGGGAGAAGGGAGACCCAGTACTTC. It codes for CASSPPAGQGDGGRRETQYF. V and J are TRBV18 and TRBJ2-5; 9 bases line up with TRBD1. Germline values: CDR1 KGHSH, CDR2 LQKENI. Losses at the gene ends were 0 bases for V and 5 bases for J; bases not matched to a gene: 19. This CDR3 has 20 residues.

This clone was found once. The chain recombines TRBV7-2 with TRBJ1-5; a weak D match, TRBD1 (6 bases). V lost 4 bases to trimming and J lost 4 bases, with 17 bases between them. The CDR3 has 16 residues. CDR1 and CDR2 (germline): SGHTA, FQGNSA. The CDR3 DNA reads as TGTGCCAGCAGCTACTTTTCAGGGGTTCGTAATCAGCCCCAGCATTTT. Its translation: CASSYFSGVRNQPQHF.

The V call is TRBV6-1, the J call TRBJ2-3, with 11 bases identical to TRBD2. The CDR3 totals 15 residues. Per germline, CDR1 MNHNS and CDR2 SASEGT. The V segment lost 3 bases and the J segment 2 bases; nucleotides outside the gene matches: 1. CDR3 bases: TGTGCCAGCAGTGAGACTAGCGGGGACACAGATACGCAGTATTTT. Its translation: CASSETSGDTDTQYF.

V and J are TRBV27 and TRBJ1-2; D might be TRBD1 (5 bases). CDR3 length equals 15 residues. V lost 5 bases and J 4 bases, leaving 17 bases between the germline ends. Germline loops: CDR1 MNHEY, CDR2 SMNVEV (reference sequence). CDR3 region: CASSGGLGRPYGYTF. CDR3 bases: TGTGCCAGCAGTGGGGGGTTGGGACGCCCCTATGGCTACACCTTC.

This clone has just one count. The chain is built from TRBV7-2 and TRBJ1-6, with TRBD1 identical over 8 bases. Germline lookup yields CDR1 SGHTA and CDR2 FQGNSA. There are 17 residues in the CDR3. Germline trimming cut 1 base from V and 4 bases from J; bases unmatched to any gene: 6. The CDR3: CTSSLGSGGVYNSPLHF. CDR3 in DNA: TGTACCAGCAGCTTAGGTTCAGGGGGCGTTTATAATTCACCCCTCCACTTT.

The gene calls are TRBV19 and TRBJ1-1; TRBD1 is a possible D gene (5 bases). The V gene's germline CDR1 is LNHDA and CDR2 SQIVND (reference sequence). The CDR3 is 16 residues long. Trimming took 1 base from V and 3 from J, leaving 15 bases between them. The CDR3 protein is CASSIVGVSGDTEAFF. CDR3 nucleotide sequence: TGTGCCAGTAGTATAGTAGGGGTCAGTGGGGACACTGAAGCTTTCTTT.

The chain carries TRBV5-1 and TRBJ2-1, with 7 bases fitting TRBD2. CDR1 is SGHRS and CDR2 is YFSETQ in the germline V gene. The length of the CDR3 is 15 residues. The V and J ends lost 2 bases and 5 bases, in that order; junction bases with no gene match: 7. CDR3 coding DNA: TGCGCCAGCAGCTTCCGGCGGGAGTGGGACAATGAGCAGTTCTTC. Protein sequence: CASSFRREWDNEQFF. The whole variable domain, filled in from reference TRBV5-1 and TRBJ2-1, reads KAGVTQTPRYLIKTRGQQVTLSCSPISGHRSVSWYQQTPGQGLQFLFEYFSETQRNKGNFPGRFSGRQFSNSRSEMNVSTLELGDSALYLCASSFRREWDNEQFFGPGTRLTVL.

The J gene is TRBJ2-3, the V gene TRBV5-1, with 10 bases identical to TRBD1. Germline CDR1 and CDR2: SGHRS and YFSETQ. CDR3 size: 17 residues. J was trimmed by 2 bases and V by 1 base; bases with no gene match: 7. Written as DNA, the CDR3 is TGCGCCAGCAGCTTGTATAGGACAGGGGGTTCCACAGATACGCAGTATTTT. Protein sequence: CASSLYRTGGSTDTQYF.

The rearrangement joins TRBV7-9 to TRBJ1-1, with D hard to call. The CDR3 covers 11 residues. Germline V gene data show CDR1 as SEHNR and CDR2 as FQNEAQ (reference sequence). The germline V and J ends were trimmed by 7 bases and 2 bases, with 5 bases remaining between them. CDR3 amino acids: CASNQNTEAFF. The DNA for the CDR3 is TGTGCCAGCAACCAAAACACTGAAGCTTTCTTT.